The 4 T cell receptor beta chains below were found in one sample sequenced in a study of T cells in women clearing cervical HPV infection. Assay: immunoSEQ multiplex PCR; the TCRdb copy retains only in-frame clones and omits some. This repertoire includes more than 40,000 clones. The sample was blood buffy coat. The source of these receptors is a woman aged 18-69 years with a cervical HPV16 infection that either progressed to CIN3+ or cleared (not recorded which).

With regard to this clone: At one of its ends the junction is not consistent with the germline gene, which may arise from a read error. Read data end 3 residues before the CDR3 end; the end is taken from the germline J gene. The chain combines TRBV7-7 with TRBJ2-1; 7 nucleotides match TRBD2. The CDR3 totals 15 residues. CDR1 and CDR2 from the germline V gene are SSHAT and FNYEAQ (reference sequence). CDR3 protein: CASSVRAGAYNEQFF. The CDR3 DNA, read in part, is TGTGCTAGCAGCGTCAGGGCGGGGGCCTACAATGAG.

The sequenced CDR3 bases are TGTGCCAGCCCCCGTGACAGGGGGGATGTAGATACG. This gives the protein CASPRDRGDVDT. From start to end, the CDR3 is CASPRDRGDVDTQYF. The V and J genes are TRBV18 and TRBJ2-3; 9 bases align to TRBD1. Coverage ceases 3 residues before the CDR3 finishes, and the germline J gene fills in the end. Germline values: CDR1 KGHSH, CDR2 LQKENI. This CDR3 is 15 amino acids long. The ends lost 8 bases at V and 5 bases at J; junction bases unmatched: 11.

As regards this clone: The read ends 3 residues early relative to the CDR3; the germline J gene fills the gap. The chain carries TRBV12-3 or TRBV12-4 and TRBJ1-4; D gene uncertain. The CDR3 sequence is 12 residues long. V was cut by 2 bases and J by 5 bases, with 3 bases left in between. CDR3 region: CASSLRNEKLFF. The part of the CDR3 DNA that was read is TGTGCCAGCAGTTTACGGAATGAAAAA.

As regards this clone: The read ends 3 residues shy of where the CDR3 ends; the end is completed using the germline J gene. The chain recombines TRBV7-9 with TRBJ2-1; 8 nucleotides align to TRBD1. The CDR3 extends over 13 amino acids. The junction had 5 bases not matched to a gene; V was cut back by 4 bases and J by 9 bases. The germline V gene has CDR1 SEHNR and CDR2 FQNEAQ (reference sequence). Partial CDR3 DNA: TGTGCCAGCAGCTCGCAGGGGGCAGGTGAG. Protein: CASSSQGAGE. From start to end, the CDR3 is CASSSQGAGEQFF.